This is a list of T cell receptor beta chains from one sample in a study of glioma-infiltrating T cells after dendritic cell vaccination. Assay used: immunoSEQ multiplex PCR; TCRdb lists only in-frame clones, some missing. The sample contains 100,000 to 120,000 clones, around 91% of which appear only once. This sample comprised blood, obtained after dendritic cell vaccination. Receptors were obtained from a human donor with glioblastoma. The CDR3 runs from the conserved cysteine through the conserved F or W. A D gene is named only where the DNA matches it firmly.

>TRBV5-1|TRBD1
CASSPETGARNYGYTF
>TRBV27|.
CASSLSLAGQETQYF
>TRBV11-3|.
CASRGLPGAEAFF
>TRBV7-8|.
CASSLGRPTGNEQFF
>TRBV7-8|.
CASSSEGWADTQYF
>TRBV5-4|.
CASSLEGRVPGNTIYF
>TRBV2|TRBD1
CASGGGTGGGDEQFF
>TRBV6-1|TRBD1
CASSPQTGGVYGYTF
>TRBV2|TRBD1
CASSDPGQRSYEQYF
>TRBV7-9|.
CAGTSLNTEAFF
>TRBV6-1|.
CASSGRTSQIDEQFF
>TRBV4-2|.
CASSPTSSGNTIYF
>TRBV25-1|TRBD1
CASSEKWDRGGRNEQFF
>TRBV18|TRBD1
CASSPSGTGTYGYTF
>TRBV18|.
CASSSDSSRQPQHF
>TRBV6-1|.
CASSEGSRTDTQYF
>TRBV6-5|.
CASSYPPVNEQFF
>TRBV9|.
CASSVDMRGTDTQYF
>TRBV6-5|.
CASSPTGTSNQPQHF
>TRBV19|TRBD1
CASSIRTGAGNSPLHF
>TRBV2|.
CASGGGSGARRAFF
>TRBV7-3|TRBD1
CASSQGQRSYNEQFF
>TRBV10-2|.
CASRDSHRSPLHF
>TRBV6-1|TRBD1
CASTSDRAHSYEQYF
>TRBV4-1|.
CASSQEEYGASYNEQFF
>TRBV4-1|TRBD1
CASSQEWSPGGTYGYTF
>TRBV7-6|TRBD1
CASSLEARGTEAFF
>TRBV7-2|.
CASSPRLGDEQYF
>TRBV5-1|.
CASRGGGAYNEQFF
>TRBV5-6|TRBD2
CASSLTSVEQFF
>TRBV7-9|.
CASRQGSTDTQYF
>TRBV2|.
CASTPAGLAETQYF
>TRBV9|TRBD2
CASSVAGTSGRETQYF
>TRBV11-2|.
CASSLTEVNTEAFF
>TRBV7-9|.
CASSLARGSSAYEQYF
>TRBV29-1|TRBD1
CSVVQGAWGYTF
>TRBV7-2|TRBD1
CASSSTTGMTDTQYF
>TRBV11-2|TRBD1
CAQGGNEQFF
>TRBV5-5|.
CASSLGAAGTEAFF
>TRBV10-3|TRBD1
CAIRPTGVGETQYF
>TRBV11-2|.
CASSKSFTGFEAFF
>TRBV5-8|TRBD1
CATLTRGQNYEQYF